This section outlines one T cell receptor beta chain sequence together with its context. What it binds is not known. Trimming left V 3 bases short and J 3 bases short, with 12 bases between. This CDR3 spans 14 amino acids. Germline CDR1 DFQATT, CDR2 SNEGSKA (reference sequence). The sample belongs to a study of T cell responses to AZD1222 COVID-19 vaccine. Findings of the study overall: The CD4 TCRs associated with vaccination extended across spike and predominated at 160-218 and 743-854. Per reports, nearly half of all spike-specific TCRs target regions that are unmutated in variants.

Libraries were prepared by immunoSEQ multiplex PCR; TCRdb keeps only in-frame clonotypes and omits some of them. The table has fewer than 150,000 clones, about 94% seen once; the top ten hold more than 0.7%. The specimen was peripheral blood, collected on day 0 of AZD1222 vaccination. V and J are TRBV20-1 and TRBJ1-3; the D is unclear. This TCR came from an adult in good health. This CDR3 is CSASLTTFGNTIYF. CDR3 in DNA: TGCAGTGCTAGTCTAACAACCTTTGGAAACACCATATATTTT.